The 26 T cell receptor beta chains listed next were all sequenced from one sample in a study of T cell responses to AZD1222 COVID-19 vaccine (dated by TCRdb to about 2021). The time point label, as the study defines it: about 28 days (+/-7) after the second vaccine dose. Library prep was done by the immunoSEQ multiplex PCR assay. What TCRdb holds here is the immuneACCESS table cut down to in-frame rearrangements. Part of the clones is not present; checked against another copy, under half of the missing clones reflect an unresolved V gene, and the others are unexplained. The sample profile shows about 180,000 clones; around 90% of them were found once. The ten largest clonotypes hold approximately 10% of the sample. The material was peripheral blood, obtained 28 days after the second AZD1222 dose. The receptors were sampled from an adult who received the AZD1222 COVID-19 vaccine.

The chain has TRBV3-1 (or the pseudogene TRBV3-2) and TRBJ1-1; D may be TRBD1 (6 bases). V was clipped by 4 bases and J by 2 bases, with 17 bases between them. Per the germline V gene, CDR1 is LGHDT and CDR2 is YNNKEL (reference sequence). The CDR3 sequence is 16 residues long. The chain's CDR3 is CASSRGTGTLNTEAFF. CDR3 nucleotide sequence: TGTGCCAGCAGCCGCGGAACCGGGACACTTAACACTGAAGCTTTCTTT.

The chain is built from TRBV3-1 (or the pseudogene TRBV3-2) and TRBJ1-5, with a tentative D call TRBD1 (6 bases). In germline, CDR1 is LGHDT, CDR2 YNNKEL (reference sequence). With 5 bases removed from V and 7 bases from J, the gap between germline ends came to 12 bases. The CDR3 totals 13 residues. CDR3 amino acids: CASSADRVQPQHF. Written as DNA, the CDR3 is TGTGCCAGCAGCGCGGACAGAGTCCAGCCCCAGCATTTT.

The CDR3 region is CASSPLLRGQEETQYF. Here the CDR3 DNA reads TGTGCCAGCAGTCCCCTTTTGCGGGGCCAAGAAGAGACCCAGTACTTC. This rearrangement joins TRBV5-8 to TRBJ2-5, with TRBD2 as a possible D gene (6 bases). CDR3 length: 16 residues. V was clipped by 5 bases and J by 3 bases, with 20 bases between them. CDR1 and CDR2 from the germline V gene are SGHTS and YDEGEE.

This clone was recorded a few times. This chain uses TRBV7-3 with TRBJ2-3; tentative D call: TRBD1 (7 bases). Trimming stripped 0 bases from V and 5 bases from J, with 12 bases between. The germline V gene has CDR1 SGHTA and CDR2 FQGTGA. The CDR3 spans 15 residues. This chain's CDR3 is CASSLTARGVDTQYF. CDR3 sequence (DNA): TGTGCCAGCAGCTTAACGGCCAGGGGGGTAGATACGCAGTATTTT.

This chain joins TRBV10-3 and TRBJ2-7; D assignment may be TRBD1 or TRBD2 (5 bases each). The germline V and J ends were trimmed by 6 bases and 0 bases, with 36 bases remaining between them. Germline lookup yields CDR1 ENHRY and CDR2 SYGVKD. This CDR3 has 22 amino acids. This CDR3 reads CAISVTRFGPSVTGTVSYEQYF. The CDR3 nucleotides read TGTGCCATCAGCGTAACCCGTTTTGGACCCTCCGTCACCGGGACGGTCTCCTACGAGCAGTACTTC.

The genes are TRBV5-1 and TRBJ2-3; TRBD2 agrees at 11 bases. In germline, CDR1 is SGHRS, CDR2 YFSETQ. The CDR3 length is 16 residues. V lost 0 bases and J lost 1; bases outside the gene matches: 1. The CDR3 nucleotides read TGCGCCAGCAGCTTGGCACTAGCGGGGGGCACAGATACGCAGTATTTT. It yields the protein CASSLALAGGTDTQYF. The entire variable domain, with the rest obtained from reference TRBV5-1 and TRBJ2-3, is as follows: KAGVTQTPRYLIKTRGQQVTLSCSPISGHRSVSWYQQTPGQGLQFLFEYFSETQRNKGNFPGRFSGRQFSNSRSEMNVSTLELGDSALYLCASSLALAGGTDTQYFGPGTRLTVL.

The chain employs TRBV19 and TRBJ1-5; D possibly corresponds to TRBD1 (6 bases). Germline V lookup: CDR1 LNHDA, CDR2 SQIVND (reference sequence). Trimming took 7 bases from V and 7 from J, leaving 17 bases between them. The CDR3 extends over 14 amino acids. The CDR3 bases are TGTGCCAGTACCCAAAGAGGGGGAGGGCAGCCCCAGCATTTT. Translation: CASTQRGGGQPQHF.

This clone appeared many times. The chain uses TRBV27 and TRBJ2-3, with D possibly matching TRBD1 (6 bases). V lost 1 base and J lost 1, with 21 bases in between. There are 19 residues in the CDR3. CDR1 MNHEY and CDR2 SMNVEV come from the germline V gene (reference sequence). The CDR3 bases are TGTGCCAGCAGTTTATATTCCAGGGGAAGAAGAGTGGGCACAGATACGCAGTATTTT. It translates to CASSLYSRGRRVGTDTQYF.

The chain is built from TRBV6-2 or TRBV6-3 and TRBJ2-1, with TRBD2 identical over 10 bases. This CDR3 spans 16 amino acids. Trimming removed 6 bases from V and 3 bases from J; junction bases left unmatched: 8. Germline CDR1 is MNHEY and CDR2 is SVGEGT. CDR3 residues: CASSSYLAGDYNEQFF. In DNA, the CDR3 is TGTGCCAGCAGCTCCTACCTAGCGGGGGACTACAATGAGCAGTTCTTC.

This chain connects TRBV5-8 to TRBJ2-7; TRBD1 matches at 9 bases. CDR3 length equals 15 residues. V gave up 0 bases and J gave up 2 bases; unmatched junction bases: 3. CDR1 and CDR2 (germline): SGHTS, YDEGEE. Here the CDR3 reads CASSLVGTGPYEQYF. The CDR3 DNA reads TGTGCCAGCAGCTTGGTCGGGACAGGGCCCTACGAGCAGTACTTC.

This chain uses TRBV6-5 with TRBJ1-1; TRBD1 agrees at 9 bases. Germline V CDR1 and CDR2: MNHEY, SVGAGI. Trimming cost V 7 bases and J 5 bases; bases outside gene matches: 5. CDR3 size: 13 residues. CDR3 sequence: CASTRDRATEAFF. The CDR3 nucleotides are TGTGCCAGCACTAGGGACAGGGCAACTGAAGCTTTCTTT.

The chain links TRBV9 to TRBJ1-6; D gene uncertain. The CDR3 is made up of 12 amino acids. V lost 0 bases, J lost 8 bases, and 3 bases lay in between. Germline CDR1 and CDR2: SGDLS and YYNGEE. CDR3 loop: CASSVGHSPLHF. CDR3 bases: TGTGCCAGCAGCGTAGGCCATTCACCCCTCCACTTT.

The rearrangement uses TRBV15 and TRBJ1-5; TRBD1 matches at 10 bases. The CDR3 has 18 amino acids. Germline V CDR1 and CDR2: LNHNV, YYDKDF (reference sequence). Germline trimming cut 6 bases from V and 3 bases from J; bases unmatched to any gene: 14. The CDR3: CATRTGQGLGAVNQPQHF. The DNA for the CDR3 is TGTGCCACCAGGACGGGACAGGGGTTAGGAGCGGTCAATCAGCCCCAGCATTTT.

V and J are TRBV7-3 and TRBJ2-2; tentative D call: TRBD2 (6 bases). The CDR3 length is 14 residues. Germline-derived CDR1 and CDR2 are SGHTA and FQGTGA. Trimming removed 7 bases at V and 6 bases at J, with 15 bases between. The CDR3 bases are TGTGCCAGCATGGAGGGGTCACCACCCGGGGAGCTGTTTTTT. It encodes CASMEGSPPGELFF.

This chain links TRBV5-1 with TRBJ2-3; D is uncertain. This CDR3 has 12 residues. The germline V gene encodes CDR1 SGHRS and CDR2 YFSETQ. Trimming took off 2 bases at V and 0 bases at J, with 1 base between the two ends. CDR3 in amino acids: CASSFSTDTQYF. The CDR3 region has the DNA TGCGCCAGCAGCTTCAGCACAGATACGCAGTATTTT.

This chain uses TRBV4-1 with TRBJ2-5, with D tentatively TRBD1 (5 bases). CDR3 length equals 15 residues. Trimming shortened V by 1 base and J by 1 base, and 10 bases separated the two germline ends. CDR1 is MGHRA and CDR2 is YSYEKL in the germline V gene. The CDR3 protein is CASSQVDSPQETQYF. CDR3 nucleotide sequence: TGCGCCAGCAGCCAAGTCGACAGCCCCCAAGAGACCCAGTACTTC.

The genes are TRBV10-3 and TRBJ2-7; perhaps TRBD1 as D (6 bases). Germline lookup yields CDR1 ENHRY and CDR2 SYGVKD. The CDR3 loop spans 12 amino acids. DNA of the CDR3: TGTGCAACGACAGGTGCCTCCTACGAGCAGTACTTC. Amino acid sequence: CATTGASYEQYF.

In its sample, this clone was seen once. The chain uses TRBV29-1 and TRBJ1-1; no definite D call. Trimming removed 6 bases at V and 6 bases at J, with 11 bases between. CDR1 SQVTM and CDR2 ANQGSEA come from the germline V gene. The CDR3 contains 11 residues. CDR3 sequence: CSVLQRPEAFF. CDR3 nucleotide sequence: TGCAGCGTGTTACAGCGCCCTGAAGCTTTCTTT.

This clone was picked up one time. This chain uses TRBV5-1 with TRBJ1-2; unclear D gene. V was clipped by 1 base and J by 8 bases, with 15 bases between them. CDR1 is SGHRS and CDR2 is YFSETQ in the germline V gene. There are 14 residues in the CDR3. The CDR3 coding sequence is TGCGCCAGCAGCTTGATCGGCGGTGCGATGGGCTACACCTTC. Translating gives CASSLIGGAMGYTF.

V is TRBV30 and J is TRBJ1-6, with a possible D match to TRBD1 (6 bases). There are 12 residues in the CDR3. V shed 5 bases and J shed 9 bases, with 11 bases lying between them. Germline V gene sequence: CDR1 GTSNPN, CDR2 SVGIG (reference sequence). Here the CDR3 DNA reads TGTGCCTGGGCGAGGGGGTCTTCACCCCTCCACTTT. Translating it yields CAWARGSSPLHF.

This clone was seen a few times. The J gene is TRBJ1-2, the V gene TRBV19, with 8 bases that match TRBD1. The CDR3 is made up of 14 amino acids. Looked up from germline, CDR1 is LNHDA and CDR2 is SQIVND (reference sequence). Trimming removed 5 bases from V and 8 bases from J; junction bases left unmatched: 10. CDR3 residues: CASSPDRGYGGYTF. The CDR3 coding sequence is TGTGCCAGTAGTCCAGACAGGGGATACGGAGGCTACACCTTC.

A single count supports this clone. The same CDR3 also results from other DNA sequences found in this sample. The chain has TRBV9 and TRBJ2-2; TRBD2 agrees at 11 bases. Germline trimming cut 0 bases from V and 2 bases from J; bases unmatched to any gene: 6. This CDR3 spans 18 amino acids. Germline values: CDR1 SGDLS, CDR2 YYNGEE. CDR3 loop: CASSVVGSGGANTGELFF. The CDR3 DNA reads TGTGCCAGCAGCGTAGTTGGTAGCGGGGGGGCTAACACCGGGGAGCTGTTTTTT.

This clone was seen once. The rearrangement links TRBV18 to TRBJ2-7; 10 bases map to TRBD2. The CDR3 totals 16 residues. Germline CDR1 reads KGHSH; CDR2 reads LQKENI. Germline trimming cut 0 bases from V and 7 bases from J; bases unmatched to any gene: 9. The CDR3 loop is CASSPPGSGGAGEQYF. The CDR3 DNA reads TGTGCCAGCTCACCACCGGGAAGCGGGGGGGCAGGGGAGCAGTACTTC.

The chain couples TRBV7-2 to TRBJ1-2; D not certain. CDR3 size: 17 residues. Looked up from germline, CDR1 is SGHTA and CDR2 is FQGNSA. The V gene lost 2 bases and the J gene lost 5 bases, with 21 bases spanning the gap. The CDR3: CASSLISRVNDRYGYTF. DNA for the CDR3: TGTGCCAGCAGCTTAATTTCCCGCGTCAATGATAGATATGGCTACACCTTC.

The chain links TRBV4-3 to TRBJ2-1; D might be TRBD1 (5 bases). The CDR3 covers 14 residues. Trimming removed 0 bases at V and 10 bases at J, with 13 bases between. In germline, CDR1 is LGHNA, CDR2 YSLEER. The CDR3 bases are TGCGCCAGCAGCCAAGATATAGGGGTTCGGGAGCAGTTCTTC. Protein sequence: CASSQDIGVREQFF.

The chain uses TRBV10-1 and TRBJ2-1; D possibly corresponds to TRBD1 (6 bases). The germline V gene has CDR1 WNHNN and CDR2 SYGVQD (reference sequence). The CDR3 length is 13 residues. The V and J ends lost 4 bases and 4 bases respectively, with 8 bases between them. The CDR3 nucleotides are TGCGCCAGCAGTGGGCAGGGGTACAATGAGCAGTTCTTC. Its protein product is CASSGQGYNEQFF.